This T cell receptor (beta chain) is drawn from a study of T cells expressing NK-cell markers. Study-level points and caveats: Topping the CD3+CD56-NKG2C+ fraction as well were these clonotypes, in a few donors. HCMV specificity of the expanded NKG2C+ T cell clones stayed unclear.

Reprocessing the 5' RACE reads, TCRdb reports a single entry for every CDR3 protein and omits DNA. Its listing shows 550,000 or so distinct CDR3 sequences. For this clonotype: What it binds is unknown.

The specimen was blood T cells: a sorted CD56 or NKG2C T cell subset, CD4+ or CD8+ T cells, or bulk PBMC T cells (not recorded which). The clonotype originates from a man aged 18 to 30 in good health.

The CDR3 region is CASRKSGSSYEQYF. This sequence joins TRBV7-9 and TRBJ2-7; TCRdb's assignment of TRBD2 cannot be checked, as there is no DNA. This CDR3 has 14 amino acids. Germline V gene sequence: CDR1 SEHNR, CDR2 FQNEAQ (reference sequence).